This TCR beta chain was observed in a study of blood T cell repertoires in COVID-19. About the study: Collection of acute and convalescent COVID-19 samples took place in the United States, Italy and Spain.

Trimming left V 0 bases short and J 4 bases short, with 12 bases between. The germline V gene encodes CDR1 LGHNA and CDR2 YSLEER. The CDR3 is 15 amino acids. This clone was recorded only once. How the authors handled the data: Estimation of nucleated cell counts was performed using reference gene primer amplification. Profiling relied on immunoSEQ multiplex PCR, and the TCRdb table lists in-frame clones only, not all of them. V and J calls plus clone size are reproduced from that table; the DNA served to infer D and trimming. The sample consists of around 85,000 clones, around 86% of them appearing once.

What was sequenced was peripheral blood. The chain recombines TRBV4-3 with TRBJ1-2; D is unclear. This receptor was taken from a man aged 50-60 years with active COVID-19. The CDR3 DNA reads as TGCGCCAGCAGCCAAGAGGAGTGTAGTGTCTATGGCTACACCTTC. This codes for CASSQEECSVYGYTF.